The entry below gives a single T cell receptor (beta chain) sequence along with its context. This sample was taken from a study of blood T cell repertoires in COVID-19. The study recruited people aged 18 to 89 years across about two dozen US areas. In Cohort 3, a recovered donor had either two negative PCRs, clearance, or symptom resolution. Germline CDR1 KGHDR, CDR2 SFDVKD. V lost 3 bases, J lost 4 bases, and 18 bases lay in between. The length of the CDR3 is 16 residues. Data came from immunoSEQ multiplex PCR; TCRdb stores just in-frame clones and leaves some out. The sample carries about 270,000 clones, approximately 89% recorded once.

This sequence was found in a young woman who had recovered from COVID-19. The V gene is TRBV24-1, the J gene TRBJ2-7, with D tentatively TRBD2 (7 bases). Sequenced: PBMCs or T cells enriched from blood (not recorded which). The CDR3 protein is CATSDVLGGGRYEQYF. The DNA for the CDR3 is TGTGCCACCAGTGATGTATTGGGCGGGGGCAGATACGAGCAGTACTTC.